This T cell receptor (beta chain) was identified in a study of T-cell memory formation after mild COVID-19. The V and J ends lost 2 bases and 1 base respectively, with 18 bases between them. CDR3 length: 17 residues. In germline, CDR1 is MNHEY, CDR2 SVGAGI. TCRdb processed the 5' RACE reads anew with MiXCR; each CDR3 protein has one entry. There are approximately 450,000 distinct CDR3 sequences in the sample; approximately 18% occur only once, and approximately 13% lies in the top ten. The receptor comes from an adult woman who had mild COVID-19 (a few samples of this study predate the infection). Cell type and time point are not known. The chain combines TRBV6-5 with TRBJ2-7, with D unclear. The specimen sequenced was PBMCs or a T cell subset sorted from them (not recorded which). The CDR3 region has the DNA TGTGCCAGCAGTTACCGGGCTGCTGGAACTAATTCCTACGAGCAGTACTTC. This codes for CASSYRAAGTNSYEQYF.